Listed below are T cell receptor beta chains from one sample, sequenced in a study of T cells in Graves' hyperthyroidism and ophthalmopathy. TCRdb re-called the multiplex PCR reads with MiXCR, one entry per CDR3 protein. Among approximately 430,000 distinct CDR3 sequences listed, around a sixth were seen once. The source material was blood. The source of these receptors is a young woman with Graves' hyperthyroidism. CDR3s include the opening cysteine and the closing phenylalanine or tryptophan. A D gene is named only where the DNA matches it firmly. The size field is filled for only some rows; it gives once, few, many or a size class.

NA | NA | TRBJ2-1 | TRBV11-2 | CASSLDGGNRYNEQFF | TGTGCCAGCAGCTTAGATGGCGGGAATCGCTACAATGAGCAGTTCTTC
many | NA | TRBJ1-5 | TRBV2 | CASSETQGSNQPQHF | TGTGCCAGCAGTGAAACACAGGGTAGCAATCAGCCCCAGCATTTT
many | TRBD1 | TRBJ2-7 | TRBV6-2/TRBV6-3 | CASSPPGQGYEQYF | TGTGCCAGCAGTCCACCGGGACAGGGCTACGAGCAGTACTTC
many | NA | TRBJ2-7 | TRBV7-9 | CASSLVGRIYEQYF | TGTGCCAGCAGCTTAGTGGGCAGAATCTACGAGCAGTACTTC
NA | NA | TRBJ2-3 | TRBV27 | CAVRVSTDTQYF | TGTGCCGTTCGAGTTTCCACAGATACGCAGTATTTT
many | NA | TRBJ1-5 | TRBV7-2 | CASSPAGGYYGNQPQHF | TGTGCCAGCAGCCCCGCGGGGGGGTATTACGGCAATCAGCCCCAGCATTTT
few | TRBD1 | TRBJ2-3 | TRBV6-1 | CASSRTGTGGQTDTQYF | TGTGCCAGCAGCCGCACCGGGACAGGGGGTCAAACAGATACGCAGTATTTT
few | NA | TRBJ1-1 | TRBV19 | CASSTRAVSNTEAFF | TGTGCCAGTAGTACCCGGGCCGTTTCGAACACTGAAGCTTTCTTT
NA | NA | TRBJ2-1 | TRBV7-2 | CASSLQPSGSTEQFF | TGTGCCAGCAGTCTACAGCCCTCCGGGAGTACTGAGCAGTTCTTC
NA | TRBD2 | TRBJ2-5 | TRBV6-2/TRBV6-3 | CASSPSLLAGGPKTQYF | TGTGCCAGCAGCCCTAGCCTGCTAGCGGGGGGGCCGAAGACCCAGTACTTC
few | NA | TRBJ2-4 | TRBV6-1 | CASSDREMIAKNIQYF | TGTGCCAGCAGTGACAGGGAGATGATAGCCAAAAACATTCAGTACTTC
few | NA | TRBJ1-3 | TRBV4-3 | CASSQAFSGNTIYF | TGCGCCAGCAGCCAAGCGTTCTCTGGAAACACCATATATTTT
NA | TRBD2 | TRBJ2-5 | TRBV7-3 | CASIEGRGDKQETQYF | TGTGCCAGCATCGAAGGGCGGGGGGACAAACAAGAGACCCAGTACTTC
few | NA | TRBJ2-1 | TRBV2 | CASRDWDGQFF | TGTGCCAGCAGAGACTGGGACGGGCAGTTCTTC
many | NA | TRBJ1-3 | TRBV2 | CASSETPGVGNTIYF | TGTGCCAGCAGTGAAACCCCGGGGGTAGGAAACACCATATATTTT
many | NA | TRBJ1-5 | TRBV6-1 | CASSELGHLSNQPQHF | TGTGCCAGCAGTGAGCTGGGACACCTTAGCAATCAGCCCCAGCATTTT
few | NA | TRBJ2-5 | TRBV5-1 | CASSPRTANQETQYF | TGCGCCAGCAGCCCGAGGACAGCTAATCAAGAGACCCAGTACTTC
NA | TRBD2 | TRBJ2-5 | TRBV20-1 | CSAGRDPGWGGETQYF | TGCAGTGCCGGCAGAGACCCAGGCTGGGGAGGGGAGACCCAGTACTTC
few | NA | TRBJ1-5 | TRBV19 | CASSISQGSNQPQHF | TGTGCCAGTAGTATATCCCAAGGGAGCAATCAGCCCCAGCATTTT
few | NA | TRBJ2-1 | TRBV6-1 | CASSNLDSSYNEQFF | TGTGCCAGCAGCAACTTGGACTCCTCCTACAATGAGCAGTTCTTC
few | TRBD1 | TRBJ2-4 | TRBV2 | CASSQGDEAKNIQYF | TGTGCCAGCAGTCAGGGGGATGAGGCCAAAAACATTCAGTACTTC
many | NA | TRBJ1-1 | TRBV7-2 | CASSHRVSGIGTEAFF | TGTGCCAGCAGCCATAGGGTTAGTGGGATTGGTACTGAAGCTTTCTTT
few | TRBD2 | TRBJ2-1 | TRBV19 | CASSMRLAGTSSYNEQFF | TGTGCCAGTAGTATGAGACTAGCGGGAACGTCCTCCTACAATGAGCAGTTCTTC